One and the same sample provided the 4 T cell receptor beta chains below, sequenced in a study of cytomegalovirus exposure and HLA in healthy donors. The PCR employed 60 Vbeta primers together with 13 Jbeta primers. Produced via immunoSEQ multiplex PCR; TCRdb's table is partial and in-frame only. The sample gives about 94,000 clones, around 8% of which show up once; approximately 2.5% is in the top ten. Sequenced: PBMCs. The receptors here all came from a man aged 50-59 years in good health and CMV-seronegative.

V and J are TRBV7-2 and TRBJ2-7, with TRBD2 matching 8 bases. The V gene's germline CDR1 is SGHTA and CDR2 FQGNSA. The CDR3 spans 14 residues. V lost 3 bases to trimming and J lost 5 bases; unmatched junction nucleotides: 6. The CDR3 DNA reads as TGTGCCAGCAGCTTGGTGGGCGGGGGGAACGAGCAGTACTTC. Residues: CASSLVGGGNEQYF.

This chain uses TRBV29-1 with TRBJ2-2; D is undetermined. This CDR3 has 10 residues. With 5 bases removed from V and 6 bases from J, the gap between germline ends came to 4 bases. Per the germline V gene, CDR1 is SQVTM and CDR2 is ANQGSEA. The CDR3 loop is CSVLSGELFF. In DNA, the CDR3 is TGCAGCGTTCTCTCCGGGGAGCTGTTTTTT.

The sample holds a few counts of this clone. The chain is built from TRBV27 and TRBJ2-6, with a possible D match to TRBD2 (5 bases). The germline CDR1 and CDR2 sequences are MNHEY and SMNVEV (reference sequence). Between the trimmed V and J ends, which lost 4 bases and 4 bases, there was a span of 20 bases. The CDR3 totals 18 residues. The CDR3 DNA reads as TGTGCCAGCAGTTGGTCTACCGGGAAAGCATACGGGGCCAACGTCCTGACTTTC. It specifies CASSWSTGKAYGANVLTF.

This clone was detected a few times. V and J are TRBV2 and TRBJ1-1, with D possibly TRBD1 on 5 matching bases. V dropped 5 bases and J dropped 5 bases, with 12 bases sitting between them. Germline V lookup: CDR1 SNHLY, CDR2 FYNNEI. The CDR3 runs 13 residues. The CDR3, as DNA: TGTGCCAGCAGTCGCGGGGGGGGGACTGAAGCTTTCTTT. Translated: CASSRGGGTEAFF.